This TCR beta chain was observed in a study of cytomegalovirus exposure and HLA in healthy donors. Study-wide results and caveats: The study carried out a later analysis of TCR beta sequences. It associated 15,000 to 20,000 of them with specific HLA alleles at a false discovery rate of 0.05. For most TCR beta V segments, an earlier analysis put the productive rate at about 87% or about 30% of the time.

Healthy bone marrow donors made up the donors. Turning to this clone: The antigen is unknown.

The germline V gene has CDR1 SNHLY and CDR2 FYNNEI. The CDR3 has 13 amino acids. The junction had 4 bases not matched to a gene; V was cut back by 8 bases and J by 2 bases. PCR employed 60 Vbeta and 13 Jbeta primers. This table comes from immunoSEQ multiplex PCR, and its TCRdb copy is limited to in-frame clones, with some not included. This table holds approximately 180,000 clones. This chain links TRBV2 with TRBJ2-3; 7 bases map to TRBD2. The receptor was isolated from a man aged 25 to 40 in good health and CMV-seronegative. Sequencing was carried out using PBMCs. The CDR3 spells CASRGGLTDTQYF. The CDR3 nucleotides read TGTGCCAGCCGCGGGGGACTCACAGATACGCAGTATTTT.